A selection of T cell receptor beta chains follows, all from one sample in a study of tumor T cells in aggressive B-cell lymphoma. Libraries were prepared by immunoSEQ multiplex PCR; TCRdb keeps only in-frame clonotypes and omits some of them. The sample lists fewer than 2,000 clones, approximately 94% occurring once. Source material: tumor tissue. These receptors all stem from an adult with diffuse large B cell lymphoma. Some clones in this sample may be carry-over from other donors' samples. Each CDR3 is given with its conserved first and last residue. The D gene is left open where the match is weak. Expanded clones are given a class, and other clones once, few, many or no size at all.

CDR3 DNA: TGTGCCTGGAGTGCCCCGGGACTCCTGGCGACAGATACGCAGTATTTT
CDR3 protein: CAWSAPGLLATDTQYF
clone size: once
D gene: -
J gene: TRBJ2-3
V gene: TRBV30

CDR3 DNA: TGCGCCAGCAGCGACGGACTAGCGCGGGCCTACGAGCAGTACTTC
CDR3 protein: CASSDGLARAYEQYF
clone size: -
D gene: TRBD2
J gene: TRBJ2-7
V gene: TRBV5-1

CDR3 DNA: TGCAGCGCCGGATGGGGCAGGGGTCGCACTGAAGCTTTCTTT
CDR3 protein: CSAGWGRGRTEAFF
clone size: -
D gene: -
J gene: TRBJ1-1
V gene: TRBV29-1

CDR3 DNA: TGTGCCATCTTGAATAGGAACACCGGGGAGCTGTTTTTT
CDR3 protein: CAILNRNTGELFF
clone size: -
D gene: -
J gene: TRBJ2-2
V gene: TRBV28

CDR3 DNA: TGCGCCAGCAGCCAAGATTTAGGACTAGGGGGAGGAAACACCATATATTTT
CDR3 protein: CASSQDLGLGGGNTIYF
clone size: once
D gene: -
J gene: TRBJ1-3
V gene: TRBV4-1

CDR3 DNA: TGTGCCAGCTCACCACGGTCCGACGCGGTCTCCGAGCAGTACTTC
CDR3 protein: CASSPRSDAVSEQYF
clone size: -
D gene: -
J gene: TRBJ2-7
V gene: TRBV18

CDR3 DNA: TGTGCCAGCAGTAGGACAGGGGACAACTATGGCTACACCTTC
CDR3 protein: CASSRTGDNYGYTF
clone size: -
D gene: TRBD1
J gene: TRBJ1-2
V gene: TRBV6-1

CDR3 DNA: TGTGCCAGCAGCTTGAGGCGGGGCAACAATGAGCAGTTCTTC
CDR3 protein: CASSLRRGNNEQFF
clone size: once
D gene: -
J gene: TRBJ2-1
V gene: TRBV11-3

CDR3 DNA: TGTGCCAGCAGCCCTACAAACAGGTACGAGCAGTACTTC
CDR3 protein: CASSPTNRYEQYF
clone size: -
D gene: -
J gene: TRBJ2-7
V gene: TRBV6-5

CDR3 DNA: TGTGCCAGCAGCTTAGCGGAAGAGGCCGAGCAGTACTTC
CDR3 protein: CASSLAEEAEQYF
clone size: -
D gene: -
J gene: TRBJ2-7
V gene: TRBV7-9

CDR3 DNA: TGTGCCAGCAGCTTAGCGGGAGGGCCATACGAGCAGTACTTC
CDR3 protein: CASSLAGGPYEQYF
clone size: -
D gene: TRBD2
J gene: TRBJ2-7
V gene: TRBV11-2

CDR3 DNA: TGCGCCAGCAGTGAGGGGGCGGCATCTCCCAACAATGAGCAGTTCTTC
CDR3 protein: CASSEGAASPNNEQFF
clone size: -
D gene: -
J gene: TRBJ2-1
V gene: TRBV10-1

CDR3 DNA: TGCGCCAGCAGCATGACAGGGGTGGCGGAGGGTGAAGCTTTCTTT
CDR3 protein: CASSMTGVAEGEAFF
clone size: -
D gene: TRBD1
J gene: TRBJ1-1
V gene: TRBV5-1

CDR3 DNA: TGTGCCAGTAGAGCAGCCCGACTCCCCACAGATACGCAGTATTTT
CDR3 protein: CASRAARLPTDTQYF
clone size: -
D gene: -
J gene: TRBJ2-3
V gene: TRBV19

CDR3 DNA: TGTGCCAGCAGTTCCGGACAGGGCCCCTACGAGCAGTACTTC
CDR3 protein: CASSSGQGPYEQYF
clone size: -
D gene: TRBD1
J gene: TRBJ2-7
V gene: TRBV28

CDR3 DNA: TGTGCCAGCAGCATTCTAGCGGGGGGGCGTGAGACCCAGTACTTC
CDR3 protein: CASSILAGGRETQYF
clone size: -
D gene: TRBD2
J gene: TRBJ2-5
V gene: TRBV7-2

CDR3 DNA: TGTGCCAGTAGCGGGAGTACTTTGAACACTGAAGCTTTCTTT
CDR3 protein: CASSGSTLNTEAFF
clone size: -
D gene: -
J gene: TRBJ1-1
V gene: TRBV19

CDR3 DNA: TGTGCCTGGGAGAAGTGGGCAGACGGCTACACCTTC
CDR3 protein: CAWEKWADGYTF
clone size: -
D gene: -
J gene: TRBJ1-2
V gene: TRBV30

CDR3 DNA: TGTGCCAGCAGTTTATATTCGGAATCATTCCGGGACAAACTAAACACTGAAGCTTTCTTT
CDR3 protein: CASSLYSESFRDKLNTEAFF
clone size: -
D gene: -
J gene: TRBJ1-1
V gene: TRBV28

CDR3 DNA: TGTGCCACCCGGGGAGCGGGAGTCACAGATATGCAGTATTTT
CDR3 protein: CATRGAGVTDMQYF
clone size: -
D gene: TRBD2
J gene: TRBJ2-3
V gene: TRBV10-3

CDR3 DNA: TGTGCCAGCAGTGATGAGGGTACGGTCACTAAGGAAAAACTGTTTTTT
CDR3 protein: CASSDEGTVTKEKLFF
clone size: -
D gene: -
J gene: TRBJ1-4
V gene: TRBV6-1

CDR3 DNA: TGCGCCAGCAGCCCGACCACAGGGAATAATGAAAAACTGTTTTTT
CDR3 protein: CASSPTTGNNEKLFF
clone size: -
D gene: -
J gene: TRBJ1-4
V gene: TRBV5-1

CDR3 DNA: TGTGCCAGCAGTGGACTAGCGGGAGTAGACACCGGGGAGCTGTTTTTT
CDR3 protein: CASSGLAGVDTGELFF
clone size: -
D gene: TRBD2
J gene: TRBJ2-2
V gene: TRBV6-1

CDR3 DNA: TGCGCCAGCGGTCCCGGACAGGGGGCAACTGAAGCTTTCTTT
CDR3 protein: CASGPGQGATEAFF
clone size: -
D gene: TRBD1
J gene: TRBJ1-1
V gene: TRBV4-1

CDR3 DNA: TGTGCCTCACAGGGGGCGCAGAACAATGAGCAGTTCTTC
CDR3 protein: CASQGAQNNEQFF
clone size: -
D gene: TRBD1
J gene: TRBJ2-1
V gene: TRBV9

CDR3 DNA: TGTGCCAGCAGCCAAGAAGCTCCGGGACAGCTTCAAGAGACCCAGTACTTC
CDR3 protein: CASSQEAPGQLQETQYF
clone size: -
D gene: TRBD1
J gene: TRBJ2-5
V gene: TRBV4-2

CDR3 DNA: TGTGCCAGCAGCTTCCCCCACCCTAGTAGAGAAAAACTGTTTTTT
CDR3 protein: CASSFPHPSREKLFF
clone size: -
D gene: -
J gene: TRBJ1-4
V gene: TRBV7-8

CDR3 DNA: TGTGCTAGCAGCTCCGGACAGGGCCAAGAGACCCAGTACTTC
CDR3 protein: CASSSGQGQETQYF
clone size: -
D gene: TRBD1
J gene: TRBJ2-5
V gene: TRBV7-7

CDR3 DNA: TGTGCCTGGTGCGCAGGTAGCAATCAGCCCCAGCATTTT
CDR3 protein: CAWCAGSNQPQHF
clone size: -
D gene: -
J gene: TRBJ1-5
V gene: TRBV30

CDR3 DNA: TGTGCCAGCAGCGTAGGTCTAGCGGGATCCAATGAGCAGTTCTTC
CDR3 protein: CASSVGLAGSNEQFF
clone size: -
D gene: TRBD2
J gene: TRBJ2-1
V gene: TRBV9

CDR3 DNA: TGCGCCAGCAGCACACCGGGACAGCGCCCAGTTGGCGGGGAGCTGTTTTTT
CDR3 protein: CASSTPGQRPVGGELFF
clone size: -
D gene: TRBD1
J gene: TRBJ2-2
V gene: TRBV5-1

CDR3 DNA: TGCGCCAGCAGTCGAGGGGGGGACTATGGCTACACCTTC
CDR3 protein: CASSRGGDYGYTF
clone size: -
D gene: -
J gene: TRBJ1-2
V gene: TRBV5-1

CDR3 DNA: TGTGCCAGCAGCTTAGGTGGGAACAGGGGGCATGTTTACGAGCAGTACTTC
CDR3 protein: CASSLGGNRGHVYEQYF
clone size: -
D gene: TRBD1
J gene: TRBJ2-7
V gene: TRBV11-2

CDR3 DNA: TGTGCCAGTAGTCTCGGGGGAGGGGGCTACGAGCAGTACTTC
CDR3 protein: CASSLGGGGYEQYF
clone size: once
D gene: -
J gene: TRBJ2-7
V gene: TRBV19

CDR3 DNA: TGTGCCAGTAGGCGGTCCAGCCGGATGAACACTGAAGCTTTCTTT
CDR3 protein: CASRRSSRMNTEAFF
clone size: -
D gene: -
J gene: TRBJ1-1
V gene: TRBV19

CDR3 DNA: TGCGCCAGCTTACCAGGGCGCAACCGAGACACAGATACGCAGTATTTT
CDR3 protein: CASLPGRNRDTDTQYF
clone size: -
D gene: -
J gene: TRBJ2-3
V gene: TRBV5-1

CDR3 DNA: TGTGCCAGCAGCCAAGGGTTCAGGAGCGGGCAAGAGACCCAGTACTTC
CDR3 protein: CASSQGFRSGQETQYF
clone size: -
D gene: -
J gene: TRBJ2-5
V gene: TRBV4-2

CDR3 DNA: TGTGCCTGGAGCCTTTACAGGGTGTCCTATAATTCACCCCTCCACTTT
CDR3 protein: CAWSLYRVSYNSPLHF
clone size: once
D gene: -
J gene: TRBJ1-6
V gene: TRBV30

CDR3 DNA: TGTGCCAGCAGTTTAGTTCCTAGCGGTTCCTACGAGCAGTACTTC
CDR3 protein: CASSLVPSGSYEQYF
clone size: -
D gene: TRBD2
J gene: TRBJ2-7
V gene: TRBV27

CDR3 DNA: TGTGCCAGCAGTACCCCCCACAGGGCGACAGATACGCAGTATTTT
CDR3 protein: CASSTPHRATDTQYF
clone size: -
D gene: -
J gene: TRBJ2-3
V gene: TRBV27

CDR3 DNA: TGCGCCAGCAGCTTCTCGTGGGACAGGGGAAACTATGGCTACACCTTC
CDR3 protein: CASSFSWDRGNYGYTF
clone size: -
D gene: TRBD1
J gene: TRBJ1-2
V gene: TRBV5-1

CDR3 DNA: TGCGCCAGCAGCCAGGGGGACATTCGGCCATACGAGCAGTACTTC
CDR3 protein: CASSQGDIRPYEQYF
clone size: -
D gene: -
J gene: TRBJ2-7
V gene: TRBV4-1

CDR3 DNA: TGTGCCAGCAGCTTATCGGCAGGGACTGAAGCTTTCTTT
CDR3 protein: CASSLSAGTEAFF
clone size: once
D gene: -
J gene: TRBJ1-1
V gene: TRBV7-3